This T cell receptor (beta chain) was identified in a study of patients and donors after allogeneic stem cell transplantation. TCRdb redid the calling of the RT-PCR reads with MiXCR, one entry per CDR3 protein. The data hold a few hundred thousand distinct CDR3 sequences, with less than 50% observed a single time. V gave up 0 bases and J gave up 6 bases, with 19 bases separating them. Germline V gene sequence: CDR1 LGHNA, CDR2 YSLEER. This CDR3 contains 17 residues. This sequence originates from a human donor who was either an allogeneic HSCT recipient or a stem cell or donor lymphocyte infusion donor (not recorded which). It is not recorded whose cells these are; they may come from a transplant donor. The material sequenced was blood, either unsorted or a sorted T cell fraction (not recorded which). V gene TRBV4-3 combines with J gene TRBJ2-3, with D possibly being TRBD1 or TRBD2 (6 bases each). CDR3 amino acids: CASSQDTRQGRYDTQYF. The DNA for the CDR3 is TGCGCCAGCAGCCAAGATACCCGCCAGGGGAGGTACGATACGCAGTATTTT.